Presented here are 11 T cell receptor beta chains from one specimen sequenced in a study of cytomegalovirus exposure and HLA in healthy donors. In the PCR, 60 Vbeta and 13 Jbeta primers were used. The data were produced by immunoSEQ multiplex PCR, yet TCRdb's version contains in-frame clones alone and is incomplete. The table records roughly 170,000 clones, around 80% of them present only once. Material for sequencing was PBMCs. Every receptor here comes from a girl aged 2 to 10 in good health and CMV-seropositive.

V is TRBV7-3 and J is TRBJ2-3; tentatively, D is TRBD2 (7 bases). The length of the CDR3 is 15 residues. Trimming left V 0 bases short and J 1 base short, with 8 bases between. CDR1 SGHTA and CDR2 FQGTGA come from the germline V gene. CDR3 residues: CASSLTGGRTDTQYF. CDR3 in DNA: TGTGCCAGCAGCTTAACGGGGGGGCGCACAGATACGCAGTATTTT.

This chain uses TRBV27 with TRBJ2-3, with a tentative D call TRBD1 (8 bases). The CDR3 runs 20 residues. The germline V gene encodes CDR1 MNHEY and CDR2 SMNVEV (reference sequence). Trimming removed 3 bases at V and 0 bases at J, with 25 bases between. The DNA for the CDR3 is TGTGCCAGCAGTTTCTTAGGGGGGGTCAGGGGGCAGGTTAGCACAGATACGCAGTATTTT. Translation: CASSFLGGVRGQVSTDTQYF.

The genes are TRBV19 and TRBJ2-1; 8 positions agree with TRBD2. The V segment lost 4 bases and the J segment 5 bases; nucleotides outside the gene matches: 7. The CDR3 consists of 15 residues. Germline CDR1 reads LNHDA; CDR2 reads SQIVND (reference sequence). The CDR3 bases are TGTGCCAGTAGTAGTTCGGGAGGGCCCCACAATGAGCAGTTCTTC. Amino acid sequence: CASSSSGGPHNEQFF.

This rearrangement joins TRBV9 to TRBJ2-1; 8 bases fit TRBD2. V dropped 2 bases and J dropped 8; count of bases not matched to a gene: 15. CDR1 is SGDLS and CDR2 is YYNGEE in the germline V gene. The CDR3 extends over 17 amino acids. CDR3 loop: CASSVSPRAGGGDEQFF. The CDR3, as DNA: TGTGCCAGCAGCGTGAGCCCTAGGGCGGGGGGAGGGGATGAGCAGTTCTTC.

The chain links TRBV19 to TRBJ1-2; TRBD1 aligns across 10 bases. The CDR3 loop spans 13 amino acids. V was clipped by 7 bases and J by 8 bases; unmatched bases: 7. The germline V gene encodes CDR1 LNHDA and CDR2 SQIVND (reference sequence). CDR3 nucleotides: TGTGCCAGTACCAGACAGGGGGCTGGAGGCTACACCTTC. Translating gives CASTRQGAGGYTF.

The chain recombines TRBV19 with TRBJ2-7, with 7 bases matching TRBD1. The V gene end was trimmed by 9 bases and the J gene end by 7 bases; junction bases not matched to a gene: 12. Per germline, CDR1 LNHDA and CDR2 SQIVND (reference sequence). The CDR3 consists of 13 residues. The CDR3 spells CASTRTDRDEQYF. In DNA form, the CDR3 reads TGTGCCAGCACCCGAACCGACAGGGATGAGCAGTACTTC.

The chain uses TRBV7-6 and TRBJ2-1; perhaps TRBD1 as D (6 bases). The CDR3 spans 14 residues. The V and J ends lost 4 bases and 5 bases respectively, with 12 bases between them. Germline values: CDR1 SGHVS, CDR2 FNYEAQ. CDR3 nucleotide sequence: TGTGCCAGCAGCTCCTGGCAGGGGAACAATGAGCAGTTCTTC. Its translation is CASSSWQGNNEQFF.

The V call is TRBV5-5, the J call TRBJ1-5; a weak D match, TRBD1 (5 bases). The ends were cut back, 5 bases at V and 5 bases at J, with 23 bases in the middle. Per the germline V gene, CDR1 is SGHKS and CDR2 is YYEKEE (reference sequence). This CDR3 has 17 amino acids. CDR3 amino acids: CASSLSLLSGSYQPQHF. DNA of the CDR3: TGTGCCAGCAGTTTGAGCTTGTTGTCAGGGTCGTATCAGCCCCAGCATTTT.

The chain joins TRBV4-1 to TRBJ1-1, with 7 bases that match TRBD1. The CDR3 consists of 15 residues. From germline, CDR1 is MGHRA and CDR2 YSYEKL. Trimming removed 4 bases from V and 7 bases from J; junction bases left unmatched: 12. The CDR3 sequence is CASSPRTVQGVEAFF. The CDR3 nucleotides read TGCGCCAGCAGCCCTAGGACAGTCCAGGGGGTTGAAGCTTTCTTT.

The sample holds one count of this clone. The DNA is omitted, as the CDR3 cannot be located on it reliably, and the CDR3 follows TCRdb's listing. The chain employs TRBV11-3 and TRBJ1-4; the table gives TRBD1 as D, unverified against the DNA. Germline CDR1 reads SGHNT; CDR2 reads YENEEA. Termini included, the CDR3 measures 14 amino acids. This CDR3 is CASSPRTGGKTVFF.

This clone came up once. CDR3 loop: CASSLDSGTGGSPLHF. Written as DNA, the CDR3 is TGTGCCAGCAGTTTAGATAGCGGGACAGGGGGCTCACCCCTCCACTTT. The gene calls are TRBV27 and TRBJ1-6; 12 bases map to TRBD1. This CDR3 region has 16 residues. V lost 2 bases and J lost 10; bases outside the gene matches: 6. Germline V gene sequence: CDR1 MNHEY, CDR2 SMNVEV (reference sequence).